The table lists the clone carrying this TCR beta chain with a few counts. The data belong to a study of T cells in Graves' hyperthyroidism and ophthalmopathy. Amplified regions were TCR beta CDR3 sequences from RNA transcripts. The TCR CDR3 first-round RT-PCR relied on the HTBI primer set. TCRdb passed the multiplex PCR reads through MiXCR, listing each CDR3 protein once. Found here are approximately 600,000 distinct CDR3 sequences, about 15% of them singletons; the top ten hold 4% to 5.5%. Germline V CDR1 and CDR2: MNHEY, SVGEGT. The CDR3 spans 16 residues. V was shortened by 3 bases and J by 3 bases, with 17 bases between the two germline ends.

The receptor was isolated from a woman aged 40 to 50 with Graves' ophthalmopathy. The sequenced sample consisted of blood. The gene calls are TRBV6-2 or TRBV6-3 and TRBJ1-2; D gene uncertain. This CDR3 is CASSYLPNSRDYGYTF. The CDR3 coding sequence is TGTGCCAGCAGTTATCTCCCCAATTCTCGGGACTATGGCTACACCTTC.